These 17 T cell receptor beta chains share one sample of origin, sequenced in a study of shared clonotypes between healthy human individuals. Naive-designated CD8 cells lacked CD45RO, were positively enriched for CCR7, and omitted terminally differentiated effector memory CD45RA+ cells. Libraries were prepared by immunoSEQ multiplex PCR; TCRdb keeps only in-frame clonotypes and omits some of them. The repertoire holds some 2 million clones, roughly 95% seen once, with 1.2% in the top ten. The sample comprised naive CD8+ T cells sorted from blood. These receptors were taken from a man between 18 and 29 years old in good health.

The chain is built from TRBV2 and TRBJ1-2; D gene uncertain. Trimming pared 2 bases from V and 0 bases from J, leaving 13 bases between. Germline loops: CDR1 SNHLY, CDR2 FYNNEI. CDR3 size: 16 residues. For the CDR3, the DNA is TGTGCCAGCAGTGAATGGACGAGCGTTACTAACTATGGCTACACCTTC. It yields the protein CASSEWTSVTNYGYTF.

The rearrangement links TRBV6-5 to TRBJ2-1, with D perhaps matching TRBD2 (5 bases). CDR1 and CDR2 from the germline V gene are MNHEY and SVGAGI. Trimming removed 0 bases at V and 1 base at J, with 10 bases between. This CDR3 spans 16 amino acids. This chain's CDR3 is CASSYSDRGSYNEQFF. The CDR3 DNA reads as TGTGCCAGCAGTTACTCGGACCGGGGTTCCTACAATGAGCAGTTCTTC.

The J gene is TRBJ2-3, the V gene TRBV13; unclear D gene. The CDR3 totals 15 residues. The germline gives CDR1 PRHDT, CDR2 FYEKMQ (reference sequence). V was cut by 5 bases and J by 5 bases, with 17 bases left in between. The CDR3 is CASSRGQAAGDTQYF. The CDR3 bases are TGTGCCAGCAGCCGCGGCCAGGCGGCTGGAGATACGCAGTATTTT.

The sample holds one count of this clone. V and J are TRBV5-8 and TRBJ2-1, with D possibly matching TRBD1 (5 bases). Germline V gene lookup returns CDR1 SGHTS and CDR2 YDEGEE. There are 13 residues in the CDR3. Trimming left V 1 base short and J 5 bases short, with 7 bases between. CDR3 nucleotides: TGTGCCAGCAGCTTGCAGGACAACAATGAGCAGTTCTTC. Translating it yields CASSLQDNNEQFF.

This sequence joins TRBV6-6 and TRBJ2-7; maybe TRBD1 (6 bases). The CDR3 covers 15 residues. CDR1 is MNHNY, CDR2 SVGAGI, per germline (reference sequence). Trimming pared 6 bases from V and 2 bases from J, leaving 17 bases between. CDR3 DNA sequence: TGTGCCAGCAGCGATTACAGGGAGATCACCTACGAGCAGTACTTC. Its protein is CASSDYREITYEQYF.

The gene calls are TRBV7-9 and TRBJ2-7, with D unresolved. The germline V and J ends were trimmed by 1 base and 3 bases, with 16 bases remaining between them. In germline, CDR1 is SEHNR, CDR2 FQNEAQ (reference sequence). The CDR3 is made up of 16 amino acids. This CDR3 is CASSLEIVGRDYEQYF. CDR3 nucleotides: TGTGCCAGCAGCTTAGAGATAGTAGGCAGAGACTACGAGCAGTACTTC.

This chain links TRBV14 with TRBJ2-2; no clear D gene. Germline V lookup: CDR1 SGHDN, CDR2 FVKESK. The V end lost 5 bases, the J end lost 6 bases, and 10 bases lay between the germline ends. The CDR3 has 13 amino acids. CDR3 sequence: CASSLVYAGELFF. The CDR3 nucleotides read TGTGCCAGCAGCTTGGTGTACGCCGGGGAGCTGTTTTTT.

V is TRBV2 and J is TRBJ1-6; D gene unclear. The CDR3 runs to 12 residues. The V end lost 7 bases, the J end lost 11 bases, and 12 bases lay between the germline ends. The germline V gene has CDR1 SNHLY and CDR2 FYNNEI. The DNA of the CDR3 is TGTGCCAGCAAGGAAACGGGCCCACCCCTCCACTTT. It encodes CASKETGPPLHF.

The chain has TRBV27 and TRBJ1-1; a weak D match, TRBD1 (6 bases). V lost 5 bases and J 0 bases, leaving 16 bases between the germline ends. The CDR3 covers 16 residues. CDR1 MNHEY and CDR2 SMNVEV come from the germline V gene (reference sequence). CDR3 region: CASSPSEGEMNTEAFF. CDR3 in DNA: TGTGCCAGCAGTCCTTCGGAGGGGGAGATGAACACTGAAGCTTTCTTT.

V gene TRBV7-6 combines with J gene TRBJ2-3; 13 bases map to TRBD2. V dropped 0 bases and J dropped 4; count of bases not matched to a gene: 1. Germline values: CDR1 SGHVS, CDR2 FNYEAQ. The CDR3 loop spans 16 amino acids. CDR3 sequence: CASSLAGLAGSDTQYF. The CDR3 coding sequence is TGTGCCAGCAGCTTAGCGGGACTAGCGGGATCAGATACGCAGTATTTT. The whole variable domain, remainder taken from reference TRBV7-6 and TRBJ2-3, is GAGVSQSPRYKVTKRGQDVALRCDPISGHVSLYWYRQALGQGPEFLTYFNYEAQQDKSGLPNDRFSAERPEGSISTLTIQRTEQRDSAMYRCASSLAGLAGSDTQYFGPGTRLTVL.

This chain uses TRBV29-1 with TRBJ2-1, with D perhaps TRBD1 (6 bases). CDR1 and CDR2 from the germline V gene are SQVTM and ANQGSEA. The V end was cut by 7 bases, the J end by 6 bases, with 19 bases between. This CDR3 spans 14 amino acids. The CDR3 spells CSAGQWMSGNEQFF. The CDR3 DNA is TGCAGCGCCGGACAGTGGATGAGTGGCAATGAGCAGTTCTTC.

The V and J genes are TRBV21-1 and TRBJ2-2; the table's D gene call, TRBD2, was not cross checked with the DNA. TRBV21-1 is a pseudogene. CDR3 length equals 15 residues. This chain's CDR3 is CASSTREGFTGELFF. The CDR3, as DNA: TGTGCCAGCAGCACCCGGGAGGGCTTCACCGGGGAGCTGTTTTTT.

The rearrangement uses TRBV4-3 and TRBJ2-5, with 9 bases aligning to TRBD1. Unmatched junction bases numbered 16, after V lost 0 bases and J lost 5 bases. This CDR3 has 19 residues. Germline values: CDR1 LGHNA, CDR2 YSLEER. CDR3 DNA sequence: TGCGCCAGCAGCCAAGATTGGGACAGGGATCCCCCGACGGAGGAGACCCAGTACTTC. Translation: CASSQDWDRDPPTEETQYF.

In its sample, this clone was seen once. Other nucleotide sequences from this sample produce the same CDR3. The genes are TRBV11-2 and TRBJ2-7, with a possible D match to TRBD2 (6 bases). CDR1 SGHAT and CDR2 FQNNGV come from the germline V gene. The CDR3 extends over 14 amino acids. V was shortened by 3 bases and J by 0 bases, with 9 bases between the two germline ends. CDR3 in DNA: TGTGCCAGCAGCTTTGGGGGGTACTCCTACGAGCAGTACTTC. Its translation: CASSFGGYSYEQYF.

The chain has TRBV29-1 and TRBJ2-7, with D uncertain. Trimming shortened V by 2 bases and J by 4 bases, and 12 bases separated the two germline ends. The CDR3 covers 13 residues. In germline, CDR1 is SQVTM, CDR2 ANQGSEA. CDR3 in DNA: TGCAGCGTTGAAAATTCGATTACTTACGAGCAGTACTTC. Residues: CSVENSITYEQYF.

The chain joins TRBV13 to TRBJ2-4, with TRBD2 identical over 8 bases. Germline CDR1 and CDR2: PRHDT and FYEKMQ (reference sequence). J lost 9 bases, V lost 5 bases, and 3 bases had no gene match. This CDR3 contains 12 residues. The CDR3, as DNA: TGTGCCAGCAGCGTGGGACTAGGCATTCAGTACTTC. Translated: CASSVGLGIQYF.

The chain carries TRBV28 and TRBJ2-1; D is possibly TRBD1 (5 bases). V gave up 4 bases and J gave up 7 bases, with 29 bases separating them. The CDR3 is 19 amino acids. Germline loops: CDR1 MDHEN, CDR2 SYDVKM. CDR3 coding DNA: TGTGCCAGCAGTTCTCTTATGGTTAGCAGGGAACTTTTTATAAATGAGCAGTTCTTC. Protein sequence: CASSSLMVSRELFINEQFF.